This TCR beta chain was sequenced during a study of siplizumab effects on memory and regulatory T cells (dated by TCRdb to the late 2010s). The study in broad terms: The study examined how the anti-CD2 antibody siplizumab affects alloreactive T-cell subsets in allogeneic mixed lymphocyte reactions built from human PBMCs. Points the paper makes about the study in general: Of the alloreactive CD4+ clones that could be mapped, the Treg-derived share averaged about 63% with siplizumab compared with around 25% in control reactions. Compared with memory T cells, unstimulated naive T cells appeared more diverse, and naive cells seemed to make a substantial contribution to the alloresponse. Because sequences at frequencies below about 10^-5 were poorly captured, only a minor fraction of alloreactive clones could be mapped back to unstimulated subsets. No functional confirmation was obtained for the suppressive function of proliferating Tregs from siplizumab cultures. The cumulative frequency of alloreactive sequences traceable to unstimulated CD4+ memory T cells was significantly reduced by siplizumab. For roughly 75-96% of proliferating CD4+ or CD8+ clones, no naive or memory phenotype could be assigned.

Sorted unstimulated T cells, along with proliferating T cells recovered from mixed lymphocyte reactions, underwent TCRbeta CDR3 sequencing. Fresh whole blood from approximately 9 HLA-typed healthy donors was used to isolate PBMCs. Library preparation was by the immunoSEQ multiplex PCR assay. Each sample had 85,000 to 100,000 TCR templates assayed by the deep sequencing platform. Genomic DNA extracted from sorted T cells was used for TCRbeta CDR3 sequencing. Regarding the original processing steps: The R programming language was used for clonal analysis of the TCRbeta CDR3 data. Alloreactive CD4+ and CD8+ clones were identified by comparing unstimulated samples to CFSE-low samples taken after the reaction. By matching sequences to the repertoires of sorted unstimulated Treg and non-Treg cells, each alloreactive CD4+ clone was assigned a regulatory or non-regulatory origin. Entries here come from immuneACCESS through TCRdb and include only in-frame sequences with V and J called. Some clones fail to appear in such tables; in the studies checked, an unresolved V gene covers under half of the shortfall, and the cause of the remainder is unknown. D and trimming come from the DNA, and the V and J calls and clone size come from that table. This sample holds roughly 100,000 clones; around 93% were observed only once. Clones ranked in the top ten supply about 0.34% of the sample.

Details on this clone: The target of this receptor is not known. Base qualities are not provided; no much larger clone lies one nucleotide away.

From cysteine to phenylalanine, the CDR3 is 16 amino acids long. Kept here is only the CDR3 DNA, which spans 48 bases and is read in frame from base 1. At the junction V is shortened by 0 bases and J by 4 bases; bases outside the gene matches: 8. As encoded in the germline V gene, CDR1 is MNHEY while CDR2 is SVGAGI. The TCR was taken from a human donor in good health. The sequenced sample was CD4+ T cells sorted from blood. The rearranged segments are TRBV6-5 and TRBJ1-2; TRBD1 fits 7 bases in the junction. DNA sequence: TGTGCCAGCAGTTACTCGGCAGGGGGTCCCCTCTATGGCTACACCTTC. It encodes CASSYSAGGPLYGYTF.